This TCR beta chain emerged from a study of a mutant IDH1 vaccine in newly diagnosed glioma. The wider study: Pretreatment consisted of radiotherapy, temozolomide, or both, with most receiving both. The study's findings and limits: Pseudoprogression seemed unrelated to changes in top peripheral T cell clonotypes.

As concerns this clone: Antigen: not known.

Method: immunoSEQ multiplex PCR; TCRdb's copy keeps in-frame clones and lacks some. Among over 25,000 clones listed, 88% were seen once. The germline V gene encodes CDR1 MGHRA and CDR2 YSYEKL. The CDR3 is made up of 15 amino acids. V lost 0 bases and J 1 base, leaving 9 bases between the germline ends. Time point described: week 23, last vaccination. It was 300 ug of mutant IDH1 20-mer peptide that made up each vaccine dose, given with topical imiquimod. The chain uses TRBV4-1 and TRBJ1-1; D is ambiguous. This specimen was PBMCs, taken from a glioma patient whose treatment included an IDH1 peptide vaccine. This receptor was taken from a man in his forties with glioma. In DNA form, the CDR3 reads TGCGCCAGCAGCCAAGAATACGGGAGGAACACTGAAGCTTTCTTT. Protein sequence: CASSQEYGRNTEAFF.